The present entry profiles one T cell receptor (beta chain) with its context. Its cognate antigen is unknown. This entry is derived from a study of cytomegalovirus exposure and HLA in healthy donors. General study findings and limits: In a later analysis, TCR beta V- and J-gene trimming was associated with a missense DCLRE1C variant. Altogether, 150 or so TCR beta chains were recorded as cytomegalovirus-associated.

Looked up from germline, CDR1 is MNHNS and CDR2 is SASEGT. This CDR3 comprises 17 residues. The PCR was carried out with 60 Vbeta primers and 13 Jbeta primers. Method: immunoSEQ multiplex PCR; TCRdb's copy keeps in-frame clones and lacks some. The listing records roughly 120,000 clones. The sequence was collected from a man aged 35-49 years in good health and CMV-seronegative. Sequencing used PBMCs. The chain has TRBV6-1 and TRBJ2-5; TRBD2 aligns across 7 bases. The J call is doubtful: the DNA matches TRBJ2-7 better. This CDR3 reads CASSVNVGTTASYEQYF. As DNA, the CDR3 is TGTGCCAGCAGTGTGAATGTAGGGACTACCGCATCCTACGAGCAGTACTTC.